This T cell receptor (beta chain) derives from a study of blood T cell repertoires in COVID-19. Overall study context: COVID-19 samples from acute and convalescent phases originated in the United States, Italy and Spain. Sources were T cells, B-cell-depleted T cells, or PBMCs; the material itself was cDNA or gDNA.

The CDR3 is made up of 14 amino acids. Germline values: CDR1 KGHSH, CDR2 LQKENI. V was pared by 2 bases and J by 8 bases, with 12 bases between. In the authors' workflow: Reference gene primer amplification gave nucleated cell count estimates. The data were produced by immunoSEQ multiplex PCR, yet TCRdb's version contains in-frame clones alone and is incomplete. V, J and clone size derive from that table, while D and trimming were established from the DNA sequence. This table holds around 270,000 clones, over 80% found once. The V and J genes are TRBV18 and TRBJ1-4; maybe TRBD1 (6 bases). This sequence was found in a woman aged 40 to 50 who had recovered from COVID-19. Sequenced material: peripheral blood. The CDR3 here is CASSPAQGGEKLFF. CDR3 in DNA: TGTGCCAGCTCACCAGCACAGGGAGGGGAAAAACTGTTTTTT.